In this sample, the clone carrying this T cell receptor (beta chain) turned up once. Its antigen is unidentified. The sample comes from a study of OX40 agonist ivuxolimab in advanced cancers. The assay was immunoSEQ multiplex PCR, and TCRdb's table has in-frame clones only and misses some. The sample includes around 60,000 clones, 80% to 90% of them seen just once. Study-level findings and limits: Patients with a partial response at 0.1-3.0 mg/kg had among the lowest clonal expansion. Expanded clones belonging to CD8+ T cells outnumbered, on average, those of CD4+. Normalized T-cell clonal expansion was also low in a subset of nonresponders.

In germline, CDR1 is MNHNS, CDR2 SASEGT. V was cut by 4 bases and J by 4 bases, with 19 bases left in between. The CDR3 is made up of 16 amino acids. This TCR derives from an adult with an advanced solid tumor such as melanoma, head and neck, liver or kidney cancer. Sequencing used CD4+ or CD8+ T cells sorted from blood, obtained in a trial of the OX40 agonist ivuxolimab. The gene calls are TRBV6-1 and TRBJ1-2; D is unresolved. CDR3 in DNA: TGTGCCAGCAGTGTCCGTCGAGGTTCTCAGGCCTATGGCTACACCTTC. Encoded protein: CASSVRRGSQAYGYTF.